This TCR beta chain was found in a study of CD8+ T cells in alopecia areata. Looked up from germline, CDR1 is SQVTM and CDR2 is ANQGSEA. This CDR3 has 14 residues. V lost 5 bases to trimming and J lost 2 bases, with 16 bases between them. Extracted RNA was reverse transcribed, and the resulting cDNA served as sequencing template. Clones were read by immunoSEQ multiplex PCR, and TCRdb kept only the in-frame ones, dropping some. In the table there are more than 200,000 clones, less than 45% of which are singletons. Treatment specified: oral pan-JAK inhibitor, 5-10 mg twice daily. In the case of this clone: The target antigen is unknown.

Study-wide findings and caveats: Possibly because of HLA-related factors, TCR sharing was less clear across patients than in mice. Persistence of many expanded lesional clones was seen in scalp and blood during tofacitinib.

The sequencing used CD4+ T cells sorted from blood, collected at approximately week 36, from a patient treated with tofacitinib. This clonotype originated in a human donor with alopecia areata. The chain recombines TRBV29-1 with TRBJ2-7; weak D call: TRBD1 (5 bases). DNA for the CDR3: TGCAGCGTTAAACCCTCCGACAGAGCCTACGAGCAGTACTTC. This gives the protein CSVKPSDRAYEQYF.